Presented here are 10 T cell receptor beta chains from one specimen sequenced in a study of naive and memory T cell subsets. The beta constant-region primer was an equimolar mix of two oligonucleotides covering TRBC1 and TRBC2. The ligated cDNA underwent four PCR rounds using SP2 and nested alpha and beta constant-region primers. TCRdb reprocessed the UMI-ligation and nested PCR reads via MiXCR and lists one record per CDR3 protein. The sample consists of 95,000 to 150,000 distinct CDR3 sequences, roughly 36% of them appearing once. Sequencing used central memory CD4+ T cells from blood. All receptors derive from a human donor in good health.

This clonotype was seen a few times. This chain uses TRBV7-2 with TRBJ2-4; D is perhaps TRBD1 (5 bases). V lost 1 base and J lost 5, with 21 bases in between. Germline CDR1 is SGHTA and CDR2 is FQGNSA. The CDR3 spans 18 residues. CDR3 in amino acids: CASSLVAGRRPRENIQYF. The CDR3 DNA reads TGTGCCAGCAGCTTAGTTGCAGGGCGCCGGCCAAGGGAAAACATTCAGTACTTC. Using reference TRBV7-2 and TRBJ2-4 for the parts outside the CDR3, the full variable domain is GAGVSQSPSNKVTEKGKDVELRCDPISGHTALYWYRQSLGQGLEFLIYFQGNSAPDKSGLPSDRFSAERTGGSVSTLTIQRTQQEDSAVYLCASSLVAGRRPRENIQYFGAGTRLSVL.

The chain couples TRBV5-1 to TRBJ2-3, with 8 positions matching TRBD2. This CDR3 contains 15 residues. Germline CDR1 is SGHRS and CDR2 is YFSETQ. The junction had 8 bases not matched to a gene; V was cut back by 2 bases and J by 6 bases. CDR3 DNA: TGCGCCAGCAGCTTTGGTAGCGGGAAATGGGATACGCAGTATTTT. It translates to CASSFGSGKWDTQYF.

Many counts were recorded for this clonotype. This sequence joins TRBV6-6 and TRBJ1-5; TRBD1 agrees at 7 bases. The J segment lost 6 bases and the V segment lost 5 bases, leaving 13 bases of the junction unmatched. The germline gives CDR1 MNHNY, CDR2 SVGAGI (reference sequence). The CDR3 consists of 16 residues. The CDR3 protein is CASSHTPGTVGQPQHF. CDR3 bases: TGTGCCAGCAGTCACACGCCCGGGACAGTAGGTCAGCCCCAGCATTTT.

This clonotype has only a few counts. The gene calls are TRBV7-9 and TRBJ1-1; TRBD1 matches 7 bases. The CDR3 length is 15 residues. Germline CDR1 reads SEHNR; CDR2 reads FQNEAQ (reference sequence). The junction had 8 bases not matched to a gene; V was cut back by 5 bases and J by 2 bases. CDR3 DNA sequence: TGTGCCAGCAGCCCCGACGGACAGGCTAACACTGAAGCTTTCTTT. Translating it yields CASSPDGQANTEAFF.

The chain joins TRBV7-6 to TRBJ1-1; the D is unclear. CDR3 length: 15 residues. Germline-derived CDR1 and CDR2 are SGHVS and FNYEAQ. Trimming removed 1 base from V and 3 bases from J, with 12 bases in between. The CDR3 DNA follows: TGTGCCAGCAGCTTAGTGGCAGCAACACACACTGAAGCTTTCTTT. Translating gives CASSLVAATHTEAFF.

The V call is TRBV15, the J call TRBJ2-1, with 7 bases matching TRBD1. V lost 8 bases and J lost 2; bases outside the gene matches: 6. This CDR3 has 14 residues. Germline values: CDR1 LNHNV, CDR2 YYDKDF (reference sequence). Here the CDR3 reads CATQGESTYNEQFF. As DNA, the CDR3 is TGTGCCACCCAGGGGGAATCCACCTACAATGAGCAGTTCTTC.

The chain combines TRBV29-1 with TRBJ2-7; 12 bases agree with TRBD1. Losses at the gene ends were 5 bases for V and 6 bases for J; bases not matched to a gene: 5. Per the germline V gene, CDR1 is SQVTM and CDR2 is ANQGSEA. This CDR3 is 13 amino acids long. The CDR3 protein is CSVKGTGGLEQYF. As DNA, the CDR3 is TGCAGCGTTAAGGGGACAGGGGGCCTCGAGCAGTACTTC.

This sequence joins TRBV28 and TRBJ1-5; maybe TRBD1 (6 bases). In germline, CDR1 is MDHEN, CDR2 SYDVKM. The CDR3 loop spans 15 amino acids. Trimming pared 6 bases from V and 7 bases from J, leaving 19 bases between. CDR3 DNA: TGTGCCAGCAGAATTTTACAGGGCATCGGGCAGCCCCAGCATTTT. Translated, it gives CASRILQGIGQPQHF.

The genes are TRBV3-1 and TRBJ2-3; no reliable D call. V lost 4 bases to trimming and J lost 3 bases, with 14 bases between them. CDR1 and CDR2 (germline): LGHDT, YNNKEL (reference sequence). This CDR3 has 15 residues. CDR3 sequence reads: CASSPSRRGTDTQYF. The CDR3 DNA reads TGTGCCAGCAGCCCCAGCCGGAGAGGAACAGATACGCAGTATTTT.

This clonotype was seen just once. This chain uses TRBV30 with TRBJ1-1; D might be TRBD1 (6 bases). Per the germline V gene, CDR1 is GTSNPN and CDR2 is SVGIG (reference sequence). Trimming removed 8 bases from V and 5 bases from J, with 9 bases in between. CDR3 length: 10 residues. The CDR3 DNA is TGTGCCAGGGGGGATACTGAAGCTTTCTTT. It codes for CARGDTEAFF.